This entry concerns a single TCR beta chain. The data originate from a study of OX40 agonist ivuxolimab in advanced cancers. Turning to the study itself: Anti-PD-1, anti-PD-L1 or anti-CTLA-4 therapy given earlier was allowed, and around 40% had some.

Some clones are missing from TCRdb's copy, which holds only in-frame ones; the method was immunoSEQ multiplex PCR. The data contain about 80,000 clones, roughly nine tenths of them singletons. V dropped 4 bases and J dropped 5 bases, with 13 bases sitting between them. Per the germline V gene, CDR1 is SGDLS and CDR2 is YYNGEE. The length of the CDR3 is 13 residues. The cohort excluded patients with autoimmune disease history or systemic immunosuppression. Blood was sampled at baseline, cycle 4 day 1, and cycle 7 day 1. The rearrangement links TRBV9 to TRBJ2-7; D possibly corresponds to TRBD1 (6 bases). The clonotype was recovered from an adult with an advanced solid tumor such as melanoma, head and neck, liver or kidney cancer. The material sequenced was CD4+ or CD8+ T cells sorted from blood, taken in a trial of the OX40 agonist ivuxolimab. The CDR3, as DNA: TGTGCCAGCAGCCTTACAGGGCTGCACGAGCAGTACTTC. Encoded protein: CASSLTGLHEQYF.